This T cell receptor beta chain was obtained from a study of cytomegalovirus exposure and HLA in healthy donors. Overall study findings and caveats: Rarity characterized most TCR sequences, yet some public TCRs appeared in many donors. A later analysis reportedly found that, within productive TCRs, an Asian-associated ancestry cluster had fewer N-insertions than the mean observed across the approximately 690 donors. V- and J-gene trimming of TCR beta was linked (in a later analysis) to a missense DCLRE1C variant.

From germline, CDR1 is LNHDA and CDR2 SQIVND (reference sequence). This CDR3 contains 13 residues. V was clipped by 3 bases and J by 2 bases, with 6 bases between them. PCR involved 60 Vbeta and 13 Jbeta primers. In the study's own analysis: A later analysis tallied 65 million to 85 million unique TCR beta chains, about 9.9 million of them shared. Libraries were prepared by immunoSEQ multiplex PCR; TCRdb keeps only in-frame clonotypes and omits some of them. From that table come the V and J calls and clone size; the DNA was used to work out D and trimming. The table includes 230,000 or so clones, roughly 91% detected once. In regard to this clone: Antigen unknown.

Material: PBMCs. This rearrangement joins TRBV19 to TRBJ2-3; D is undetermined. This clonotype was obtained from a girl aged 2 to 9 in good health and CMV-seronegative. CDR3 coding DNA: TGTGCCAGTAGTATCACTAACACAGATACGCAGTATTTT. Its protein is CASSITNTDTQYF.